The 13 T cell receptor beta chains below were found in one sample sequenced in a study of CD8+ T cells in alopecia areata. Treatment given: oral pan-JAK inhibitor, 5-10 mg twice daily. TCR sequencing used cDNA made by reverse transcription of extracted RNA. Method: immunoSEQ multiplex PCR; TCRdb's copy keeps in-frame clones and lacks some. The sample yields 150,000 to 250,000 clones, 58% seen once. Sequenced material: CD4+ T cells sorted from blood, taken at week 24, from a patient treated with tofacitinib. The origin of the receptors is a human donor with alopecia areata.

In this sample, this clone turned up a few times. The J gene is TRBJ1-5, the V gene TRBV9; the D is unclear. There are 14 residues in the CDR3. V shed 3 bases and J shed 6 bases, with 13 bases lying between them. The V gene's germline CDR1 is SGDLS and CDR2 YYNGEE. For the CDR3, the DNA is TGTGCCAGCAGCGCCGGTGGGGAAGGTCAGCCCCAGCATTTT. It codes for CASSAGGEGQPQHF.

V is TRBV5-1 and J is TRBJ2-1; D is ambiguous. Germline V CDR1 and CDR2: SGHRS, YFSETQ. The CDR3 is 14 amino acids. V was clipped by 0 bases and J by 5 bases, with 9 bases between them. In nucleotides, the CDR3 is TGCGCCAGCAGCTTGGGGGCAGGCCACAATGAGCAGTTCTTC. Translating gives CASSLGAGHNEQFF. The full variable domain, rest sourced from reference TRBV5-1 and TRBJ2-1, is KAGVTQTPRYLIKTRGQQVTLSCSPISGHRSVSWYQQTPGQGLQFLFEYFSETQRNKGNFPGRFSGRQFSNSRSEMNVSTLELGDSALYLCASSLGAGHNEQFFGPGTRLTVL.

V usage is TRBV19 and J usage is TRBJ1-5; D not resolved. CDR1 and CDR2 (germline): LNHDA, SQIVND (reference sequence). V lost 4 bases and J lost 9, with 10 bases in between. This CDR3 contains 12 residues. In nucleotides, the CDR3 is TGTGCCAGTAGTAGCAGCTTGGGGCCCCAGCATTTT. Translated, it gives CASSSSLGPQHF.

The chain uses TRBV5-6 and TRBJ2-7, with D possibly TRBD1 on 5 matching bases. The V gene lost 3 bases and the J gene lost 5 bases, with 9 bases spanning the gap. Looked up from germline, CDR1 is SGHDT and CDR2 is YYEEEE. This CDR3 is built from 12 residues. The CDR3 DNA follows: TGTGCCAGCAGCTCCGGCAGGGACGAGCAGTACTTC. Its translation: CASSSGRDEQYF.

This clone appeared once. The rearrangement links TRBV7-2 to TRBJ2-1; the D gene is possibly TRBD1 (5 bases). Germline CDR1 SGHTA, CDR2 FQGNSA. V was pared by 2 bases and J by 2 bases, with 13 bases between. CDR3 length equals 16 residues. The CDR3 is CASSLRPGRAYNEQFF. CDR3 nucleotide sequence: TGTGCCAGCAGCTTACGGCCTGGCAGGGCCTACAATGAGCAGTTCTTC.

The chain couples TRBV5-6 to TRBJ2-1; 11 bases line up with TRBD1. CDR3 size: 15 residues. Germline-derived CDR1 and CDR2 are SGHDT and YYEEEE. The V and J ends lost 7 bases and 5 bases, in that order; junction bases with no gene match: 8. The DNA of the CDR3 is TGTGCCAGCTCCTCCCGGGACAGGGGGAACAATGAGCAGTTCTTC. Amino acid sequence: CASSSRDRGNNEQFF.

The chain combines TRBV5-1 with TRBJ2-5, with 8 nucleotides matching TRBD2. This CDR3 is 15 amino acids long. CDR1 and CDR2 from the germline V gene are SGHRS and YFSETQ. After removal of 0 bases from V and 3 bases from J, the junction contained 4 bases not matched to a gene. The CDR3: CASSLASGSEETQYF. In DNA, the CDR3 is TGCGCCAGCAGCTTGGCTAGCGGGTCGGAAGAGACCCAGTACTTC.

This clone occurred a few times. This chain connects TRBV2 to TRBJ2-5, with a weak D call TRBD2 (6 bases). The CDR3 is 12 amino acids. Per the germline V gene, CDR1 is SNHLY and CDR2 is FYNNEI. V was shortened by 8 bases and J by 10 bases, with 17 bases between the two germline ends. As DNA, the CDR3 is TGTGCCAGCGGGGGGTCGGGGATGATCCAGTACTTC. It specifies CASGGSGMIQYF.

V and J are TRBV5-7 and TRBJ2-7, with D perhaps being TRBD1 or TRBD2 (5 bases each). TRBV5-7 is assigned to the ORF class and has an uncertain function. The CDR3 is made up of 14 amino acids. Trimming removed 4 bases at V and 3 bases at J, with 14 bases between. This CDR3 is CASSLGRNNYEQYF. As DNA, the CDR3 is TGTGCCAGCAGCCTGGGACGGAACAACTACGAGCAGTACTTC.

V usage is TRBV2 and J usage is TRBJ1-6, with D unresolved. Per germline, CDR1 SNHLY and CDR2 FYNNEI. V shed 4 bases and J shed 3 bases, with 10 bases lying between them. The CDR3 extends over 15 amino acids. The CDR3 loop is CASSAGTNYNSPLHF. CDR3 in DNA: TGTGCCAGCAGTGCGGGCACGAACTATAATTCACCCCTCCACTTT. The full variable domain, its missing parts supplied by reference TRBV2 and TRBJ1-6, is EPEVTQTPSHQVTQMGQEVILRCVPISNHLYFYWYRQILGQKVEFLVSFYNNEISEKSEIFDDQFSVERPDGSNFTLKIRSTKLEDSAMYFCASSAGTNYNSPLHFGNGTRLTVT.

The V call is TRBV7-2, the J call TRBJ1-1; D may be TRBD1 (5 bases). The CDR3 spans 13 residues. The V end was cut by 1 base, the J end by 10 bases, with 13 bases between. Germline values: CDR1 SGHTA, CDR2 FQGNSA. DNA of the CDR3: TGTGCCAGCAGCTTAGAATCGCAGGGAGTAGCTTTCTTT. Amino acid sequence: CASSLESQGVAFF.

This clone appeared a few times. The CDR3 sequence is CASTAGGSTDTQYF. The CDR3 DNA sequence: TGTGCCAGCACCGCGGGAGGGTCAACAGATACGCAGTATTTT. V is TRBV6-1 and J is TRBJ2-3, with TRBD2 matching over 9 bases. CDR3 length: 14 residues. The trim removed 7 bases at V and 3 bases at J, leaving 5 bases unmatched. Per the germline V gene, CDR1 is MNHNS and CDR2 is SASEGT.

The rearrangement joins TRBV29-1 to TRBJ2-7; possibly TRBD1 or TRBD2 for D (5 bases each). V lost 6 bases, J lost 5 bases, and 20 bases lay in between. This CDR3 comprises 14 residues. Germline V gene data show CDR1 as SQVTM and CDR2 as ANQGSEA. Here the CDR3 reads CSVPGPRGWDEQYF. The CDR3, as DNA: TGCAGCGTCCCGGGACCCAGAGGCTGGGACGAGCAGTACTTC.